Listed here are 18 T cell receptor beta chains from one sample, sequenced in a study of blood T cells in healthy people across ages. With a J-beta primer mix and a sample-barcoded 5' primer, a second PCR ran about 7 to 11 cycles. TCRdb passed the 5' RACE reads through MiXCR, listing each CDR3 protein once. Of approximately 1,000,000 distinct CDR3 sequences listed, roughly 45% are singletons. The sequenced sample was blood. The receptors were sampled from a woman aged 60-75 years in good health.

The CDR3 bases are TGTGCCAGCAGCCAACCCCCGGAAGGCAGGAACTATGGCTACACCTTC. This gives the protein CASSQPPEGRNYGYTF. The chain uses TRBV3-1 and TRBJ1-2; D is undetermined. V was clipped by 2 bases and J by 2 bases, with 15 bases between them. Germline V gene data show CDR1 as LGHDT and CDR2 as YNNKEL (reference sequence). There are 16 residues in the CDR3.

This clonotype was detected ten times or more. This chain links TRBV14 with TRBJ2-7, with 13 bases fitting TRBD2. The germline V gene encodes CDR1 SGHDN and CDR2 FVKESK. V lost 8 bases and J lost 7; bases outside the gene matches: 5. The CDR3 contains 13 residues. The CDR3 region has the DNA TGTGCCAGCTCAATGGGACTAGCGGGGGAGCAGTACTTC. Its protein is CASSMGLAGEQYF.

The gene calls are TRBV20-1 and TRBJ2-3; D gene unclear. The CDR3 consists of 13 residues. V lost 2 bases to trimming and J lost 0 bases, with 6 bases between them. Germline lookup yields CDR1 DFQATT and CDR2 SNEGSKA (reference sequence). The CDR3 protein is CSARPDSTDTQYF. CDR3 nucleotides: TGCAGTGCTAGACCAGACAGCACAGATACGCAGTATTTT.

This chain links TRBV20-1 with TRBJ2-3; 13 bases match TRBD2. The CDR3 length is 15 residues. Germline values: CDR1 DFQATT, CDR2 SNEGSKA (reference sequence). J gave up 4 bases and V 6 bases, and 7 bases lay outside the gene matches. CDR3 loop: CSASGLAGDPDTQYF. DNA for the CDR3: TGCAGTGCCAGTGGACTAGCGGGAGACCCAGATACGCAGTATTTT.

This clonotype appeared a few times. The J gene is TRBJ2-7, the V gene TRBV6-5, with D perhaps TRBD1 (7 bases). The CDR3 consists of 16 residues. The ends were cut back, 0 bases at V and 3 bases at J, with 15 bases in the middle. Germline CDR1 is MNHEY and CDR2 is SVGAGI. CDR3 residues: CASSYSRDSPIYEQYF. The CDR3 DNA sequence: TGTGCCAGCAGTTACTCGCGGGACAGTCCAATCTACGAGCAGTACTTC.

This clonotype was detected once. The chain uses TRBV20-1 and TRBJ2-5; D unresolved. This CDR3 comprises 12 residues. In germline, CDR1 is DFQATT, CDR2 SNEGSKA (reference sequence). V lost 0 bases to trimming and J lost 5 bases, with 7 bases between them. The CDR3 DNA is TGCAGTGCTAGAGATTCTAAGGAGACCCAGTACTTC. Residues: CSARDSKETQYF.

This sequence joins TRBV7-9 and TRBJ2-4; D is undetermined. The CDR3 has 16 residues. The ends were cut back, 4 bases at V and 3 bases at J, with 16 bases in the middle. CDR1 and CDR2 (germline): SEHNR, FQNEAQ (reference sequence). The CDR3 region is CASSSPGRQDKNIQYF. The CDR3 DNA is TGTGCCAGCAGCTCTCCGGGTCGCCAAGACAAAAACATTCAGTACTTC.

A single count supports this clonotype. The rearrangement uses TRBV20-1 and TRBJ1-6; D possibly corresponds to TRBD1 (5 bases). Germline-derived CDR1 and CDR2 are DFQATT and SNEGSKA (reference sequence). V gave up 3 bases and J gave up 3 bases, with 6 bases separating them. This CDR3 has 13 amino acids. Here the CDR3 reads CSARDNYNSPLHF. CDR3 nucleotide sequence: TGCAGTGCTAGGGACAACTATAATTCACCCCTCCACTTT.

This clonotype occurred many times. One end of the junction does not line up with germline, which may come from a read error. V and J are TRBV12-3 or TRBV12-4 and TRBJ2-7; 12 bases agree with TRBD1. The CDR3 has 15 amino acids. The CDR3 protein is CASSLGTGGPYEQYF. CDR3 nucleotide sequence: TGCGCCAGCAGCTTGGGGACAGGGGGCCCCTACGAGCAGTACTTC.

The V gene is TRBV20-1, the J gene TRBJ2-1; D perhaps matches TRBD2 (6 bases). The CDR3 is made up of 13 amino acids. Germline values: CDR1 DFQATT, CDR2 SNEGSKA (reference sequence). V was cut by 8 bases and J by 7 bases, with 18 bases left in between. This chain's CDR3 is CSRHSGRSNEQFF. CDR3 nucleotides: TGCAGTAGACATAGCGGCCGCTCTAATGAGCAGTTCTTC.

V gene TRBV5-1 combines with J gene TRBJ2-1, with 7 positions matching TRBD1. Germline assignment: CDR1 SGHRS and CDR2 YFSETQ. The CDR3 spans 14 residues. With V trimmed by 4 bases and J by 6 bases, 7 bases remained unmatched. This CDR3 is CASSPTGTGNEQFF. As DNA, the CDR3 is TGCGCCAGCAGCCCGACAGGGACCGGCAATGAGCAGTTCTTC.

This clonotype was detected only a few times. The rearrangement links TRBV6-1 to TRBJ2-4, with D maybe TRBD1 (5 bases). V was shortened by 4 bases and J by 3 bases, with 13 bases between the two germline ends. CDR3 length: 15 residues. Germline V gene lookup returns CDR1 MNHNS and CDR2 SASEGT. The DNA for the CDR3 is TGTGCCAGCAGTGTTGAGGACACCGTCAAAAACATTCAGTACTTC. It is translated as CASSVEDTVKNIQYF.

CDR3 sequence (DNA): TGTGCCAGCCGCCTGGGCCGACAGGAGGGCTACACCTTC. It translates to CASRLGRQEGYTF. The chain combines TRBV27 with TRBJ1-2; TRBD1 might be the D (6 bases). Germline lookup yields CDR1 MNHEY and CDR2 SMNVEV (reference sequence). V was trimmed by 8 bases and J by 8 bases, leaving 18 bases between them. This CDR3 is built from 13 residues.

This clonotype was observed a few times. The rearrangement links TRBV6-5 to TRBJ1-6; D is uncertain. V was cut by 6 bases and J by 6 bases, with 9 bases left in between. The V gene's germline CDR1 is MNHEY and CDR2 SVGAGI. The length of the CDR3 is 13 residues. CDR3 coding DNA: TGTGCCAGCAGGGCTTCTGGTAATTCACCCCTCCACTTT. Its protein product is CASRASGNSPLHF.

CDR3 bases: TGCAGTGCCCGCCCCCCTACTAGCGGGACTAATAGGCACTACGAGCAGTTCTTC. Translation: CSARPPTSGTNRHYEQFF. The V gene is TRBV20-1, the J gene TRBJ2-1, with 10 bases aligning to TRBD2. The CDR3 has 18 residues. V was clipped by 6 bases and J by 10 bases; unmatched bases: 24. CDR1 and CDR2 from the germline V gene are DFQATT and SNEGSKA (reference sequence).

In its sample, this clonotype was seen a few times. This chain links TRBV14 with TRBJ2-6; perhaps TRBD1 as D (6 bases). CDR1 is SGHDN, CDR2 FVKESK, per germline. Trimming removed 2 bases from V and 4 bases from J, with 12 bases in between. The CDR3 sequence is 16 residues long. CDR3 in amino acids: CASSQRQGTGANVLTF. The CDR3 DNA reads TGTGCCAGCAGCCAAAGGCAGGGGACCGGGGCCAACGTCCTGACTTTC.

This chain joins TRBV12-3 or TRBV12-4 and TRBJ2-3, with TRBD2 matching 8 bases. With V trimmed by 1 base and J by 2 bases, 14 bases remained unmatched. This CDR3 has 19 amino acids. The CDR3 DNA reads TGTGCCAGCAGTTTAGTTCGGCGGGGGGCCCTCGTGGACACAGATACGCAGTATTTT. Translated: CASSLVRRGALVDTDTQYF.

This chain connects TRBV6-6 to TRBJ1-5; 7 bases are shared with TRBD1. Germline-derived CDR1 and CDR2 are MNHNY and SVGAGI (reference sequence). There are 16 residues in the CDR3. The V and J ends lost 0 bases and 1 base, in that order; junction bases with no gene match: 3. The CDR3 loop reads CASSYSGGQSNQPQHF. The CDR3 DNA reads TGTGCCAGCAGTTACTCAGGGGGCCAGAGCAATCAGCCCCAGCATTTT.